These T cell receptor beta chains were read from a single sample in a study of T cells in Graves' hyperthyroidism and ophthalmopathy. TCRdb passed the multiplex PCR reads through MiXCR, listing each CDR3 protein once. Among around 300,000 distinct CDR3 sequences, 13% were seen once, and the ten largest hold approximately 7.8%. The sequenced sample consisted of blood. The receptors derive from a woman aged 25-40 years with Graves' hyperthyroidism that later progressed to Graves' ophthalmopathy. Each CDR3 is given with its conserved first and last residue. D genes are given only for firm matches. Size tells how often a clone was seen (once, few, many) or the class of an expanded clone, and some rows leave it out.

abundance,v_gene,j_gene,d_gene,CDR3nt,CDR3aa
NA,TRBV7-2,TRBJ2-5,NA,TGTGCCAGCAGCTTTCAGTCGGGACTCGGACGGGAGACCCAGTACTTC,CASSFQSGLGRETQYF
few,TRBV24-1,TRBJ2-6,NA,TGTGCCACCAGGGCGCCTGGGGCCAACGTCCTGACTTTC,CATRAPGANVLTF
many,TRBV12-3/TRBV12-4,TRBJ1-3,NA,TGTGCCAGCAGTTTTAGGGTTCTCGGAAACACCATATATTTT,CASSFRVLGNTIYF
many,TRBV28,TRBJ1-1,NA,TGTGCCAGCAGTTTAGGATGGACTGAAGCTTTCTTT,CASSLGWTEAFF
many,TRBV11-2,TRBJ2-7,TRBD2,TGTGCCAGCAGCCGGACTAGCGGGGGACTTCACTACGAGCAGTACTTC,CASSRTSGGLHYEQYF
many,TRBV7-9,TRBJ1-1,NA,TGTGCCAGCAGCTTGGCGGACGCAGCTTTCTTT,CASSLADAAFF
many,TRBV29-1,TRBJ2-3,NA,TGCAGCGTTGAAACCGAACTAGGCCTAGATACGCAGTATTTT,CSVETELGLDTQYF
many,TRBV13,TRBJ2-2,TRBD2,TGTGCCAGCAGCTTAGTTGTAGCGGGAGGCTACATGAACACCGGGGAGCTGTTTTTT,CASSLVVAGGYMNTGELFF
many,TRBV7-9,TRBJ1-1,NA,TGTGCCAGCAGCTTTAGTCCAGGTCGGGCCACTGAAGCTTTCTTT,CASSFSPGRATEAFF
many,TRBV4-2,TRBJ2-7,NA,TGTGCCAGCAGCCAAGATGGGGCAGGGGCCTCCTACGAGCAGTACTTC,CASSQDGAGASYEQYF
many,TRBV7-8,TRBJ2-7,TRBD2,TGTGCCAGCAGCTTAGTTCGCGCGGAGCGGGAGGGCCCCGAGCAGTACTTC,CASSLVRAEREGPEQYF
many,TRBV7-7,TRBJ2-5,TRBD1,TGTGCTAGCAGCCTCGGGACAGGGGGTGAGACCCAGTACTTC,CASSLGTGGETQYF
many,TRBV6-1,TRBJ2-7,NA,TGTGCCAGCAGCCGGTTACCTTTCTACGAGCAGTACTTC,CASSRLPFYEQYF
many,TRBV3-1,TRBJ1-5,NA,TGTGCCAGCAGCCAAGAGGTAGGGGGCAATCAGCCCCAGCATTTT,CASSQEVGGNQPQHF
many,TRBV4-2,TRBJ2-7,NA,TGTGCCAGCAGCCAGATAGGAGTTTCCTACGAGCAGTACTTC,CASSQIGVSYEQYF
many,TRBV3-1,TRBJ2-3,TRBD2,TGTGCCAGCAGCCCAGGGCTTGGCCTAGCGGGAGGACGCACAGATACGCAGTATTTT,CASSPGLGLAGGRTDTQYF
many,TRBV7-9,TRBJ1-1,NA,TGTGCCAGCAGCGCCTTAGATGAAGCTTTCTTT,CASSALDEAFF
few,TRBV19,TRBJ2-5,NA,TGTGCCAGTAGTATGTGGGGAGAAGAGACCCAGTACTTC,CASSMWGEETQYF
many,TRBV11-3,TRBJ2-1,TRBD2,TGTGCCAGCAGCTTAGCTAGCGGGAGTTTGGATGAGCAGTTCTTC,CASSLASGSLDEQFF
few,TRBV19,TRBJ1-1,NA,TGTGCCAGTAGTGTCCGACGGGAAATGAACACTGAAGCTTTCTTT,CASSVRREMNTEAFF